These T cell receptor beta chains were read from a single sample in a study of blood T cell repertoires in COVID-19. The protocol was immunoSEQ multiplex PCR, while the TCRdb copy is restricted to in-frame clones and leaves out a portion. The sample lists roughly 230,000 clones, roughly 80% occurring once. Sequenced: peripheral blood. These receptors all stem from a man in his fifties or sixties with active or convalescent COVID-19. Each CDR3 is given with its conserved first and last residue. D genes are given only for firm matches. Clone size is shown for a subset of rows, as once, few, many or a class of expanded clone.

>TRBJ2-1|TRBV7-9|TRBD1|.
CASSYGTGGHEQFF
TGTGCCAGCAGTTATGGGACAGGGGGTCATGAGCAGTTCTTC
>TRBJ2-3|TRBV5-1|TRBD2|.
CASSLDSTSDTQYF
TGCGCCAGCAGCTTGGACTCGACTAGCGATACGCAGTATTTT
>TRBJ1-1|TRBV19|.|.
CASRVLGGGASVEAFF
TGTGCCAGCAGGGTCCTTGGAGGGGGGGCGAGTGTTGAAGCTTTCTTT
>TRBJ2-3|TRBV6-6|TRBD2|.
CASRGGLAGTTDTQYF
TGTGCCAGCAGAGGGGGACTAGCGGGGACCACAGATACGCAGTATTTT
>TRBJ1-2|TRBV28|TRBD1|.
CASSLWPQGTNYGYTF
TGTGCCAGCAGTTTATGGCCACAGGGGACTAACTATGGCTACACCTTC
>TRBJ1-5|TRBV5-1|TRBD1|once
CASSLGGASNQPQHF
TGCGCCAGCAGCCTAGGGGGCGCGAGCAATCAGCCCCAGCATTTT
>TRBJ1-1|TRBV11-2|TRBD1|.
CASSLTGGREAFF
TGTGCCAGCAGCTTAACAGGGGGCAGGGAAGCTTTCTTT
>TRBJ1-2|TRBV2|TRBD1|once
CASSRSNDRALNYGYTF
TGTGCCAGCAGCAGAAGCAATGACAGGGCCCTAAACTATGGCTACACCTTC
>TRBJ2-6|TRBV25-1|.|.
CASSDLQAPMAGANVLTF
TGTGCCAGCAGTGACCTACAGGCCCCCATGGCTGGGGCCAACGTCCTGACTTTC
>TRBJ1-1|TRBV18|TRBD1|.
CASSPQQGETEAFF
TGTGCCAGCTCACCGCAACAGGGGGAGACTGAAGCTTTCTTT
>TRBJ2-3|TRBV25-1|.|.
CASSESVHSTDTQYF
TGTGCCAGCAGTGAATCGGTTCATAGCACAGATACGCAGTATTTT
>TRBJ2-5|TRBV6-5|TRBD2|once
CASSSVAGGRETQYF
TGTGCCAGCAGTTCGGTAGCGGGGGGGCGGGAGACCCAGTACTTC
>TRBJ1-5|TRBV28|.|once
CASSSSGQYSNQPQHF
TGTGCCAGCAGTTCCTCTGGACAGTATAGCAATCAGCCCCAGCATTTT
>TRBJ1-2|TRBV28|TRBD1|.
CASSLPGGAGYTF
TGTGCCAGCAGTTTACCAGGGGGAGCTGGCTACACCTTC
>TRBJ2-5|TRBV30|TRBD2|.
CAWTRLAGGQETQYF
TGTGCCTGGACTCGACTAGCGGGGGGGCAAGAGACCCAGTACTTC
>TRBJ2-1|TRBV18|TRBD1|.
CASSPPAGGNNEQFF
TGTGCCAGCTCACCACCGGCAGGGGGAAACAATGAGCAGTTCTTC
>TRBJ1-1|TRBV30|.|once
CAWSPGTPGTEAFF
TGTGCCTGGAGTCCCGGGACACCGGGCACTGAAGCTTTCTTT
>TRBJ2-5|TRBV6-5|TRBD1|.
CASRLTGDQETQYF
TGTGCCAGCAGGCTAACAGGGGACCAAGAGACCCAGTACTTC
>TRBJ1-2|TRBV27|.|.
CASSSAIYYGYTF
TGTGCCAGCAGTTCTGCGATATACTATGGCTACACCTTC
>TRBJ1-5|TRBV30|.|.
CASGAISNQPQHF
TGTGCCTCAGGGGCTATTAGCAATCAGCCCCAGCATTTT
>TRBJ2-1|TRBV6-6|TRBD1|.
CASSYLGTGGYEQFF
TGTGCCAGCAGTTACCTAGGGACAGGGGGCTATGAGCAGTTCTTC
>TRBJ2-1|TRBV7-6|TRBD1|.
CASSPPIGTGDYNEQFF
TGTGCCAGCAGCCCACCAATAGGGACAGGGGACTACAATGAGCAGTTCTTC
>TRBJ2-2|TRBV7-2|.|few
CASSSPVYTGELFF
TGTGCCAGCAGCTCCCCTGTGTATACCGGGGAGCTGTTTTTT
>TRBJ2-2|TRBV12-3/TRBV12-4|.|.
CASSRGQSGELFF
TGTGCCAGCAGTCGTGGACAGTCCGGGGAGCTGTTTTTT
>TRBJ1-3|TRBV15|TRBD1|.
CATSRVGQALFSGNTIYF
TGTGCCACCAGCAGAGTGGGACAGGCCCTGTTCTCTGGAAACACCATATATTTT
>TRBJ2-2|TRBV18|TRBD1|.
CASRGQGNTGELFF
TGTGCCAGCAGGGGACAGGGGAACACCGGGGAGCTGTTTTTT
>TRBJ2-5|TRBV6-6|TRBD2|.
CASSFATSGGQETQYF
TGTGCCAGCAGTTTCGCGACTAGCGGGGGTCAAGAGACCCAGTACTTC
>TRBJ2-3|TRBV19|.|.
CASSSPGTPTDTQYF
TGTGCCAGTAGCAGCCCCGGGACTCCCACAGATACGCAGTATTTT
>TRBJ2-7|TRBV21-1|.|.
CASSKRGGLAGIYEQYF
TGTGCCAGCAGCAAACGTGGCGGGCTAGCGGGGATCTACGAGCAGTACTTC
>TRBJ2-5|TRBV5-1|TRBD2|.
CASSPGLAGGGQETQYF
TGCGCCAGCAGCCCGGGACTAGCGGGGGGAGGGCAAGAGACCCAGTACTTC
>TRBJ2-3|TRBV9|.|few
CASSLGTLTDTQYF
TGTGCCAGCAGCCTCGGGACTCTCACAGATACGCAGTATTTT
>TRBJ2-4|TRBV5-1|TRBD1|.
CASSLGQLNIQYF
TGCGCCAGCAGCCTGGGACAGTTAAACATTCAGTACTTC
>TRBJ1-5|TRBV15|.|few
CATSRGTPGIQPQHF
TGTGCCACCAGCAGAGGGACACCAGGTATCCAGCCCCAGCATTTT
>TRBJ1-1|TRBV28|TRBD1|.
CASRPRDSFSEAFF
TGTGCCAGCAGACCCCGGGACAGCTTCTCTGAAGCTTTCTTT
>TRBJ2-7|TRBV9|TRBD1|.
CASSFRQGDEQYF
TGTGCCAGCAGCTTTCGACAGGGCGACGAGCAGTACTTC
>TRBJ1-1|TRBV30|.|.
CAWSVGQGTTEAFF
TGTGCCTGGAGTGTAGGGCAGGGGACCACTGAAGCTTTCTTT
>TRBJ1-2|TRBV3-1/TRBV3-2|.|.
CASSQGQVSYGYTF
TGTGCCAGCAGCCAGGGGCAAGTGAGCTATGGCTACACCTTC
>TRBJ1-2|TRBV24-1|.|.
CATSDEGGDGYTF
TGTGCCACCAGTGATGAGGGAGGGGACGGCTACACCTTC
>TRBJ2-6|TRBV9|TRBD2|.
CASTDPGLAGGGGANVLTF
TGTGCCAGCACCGACCCGGGACTAGCGGGGGGAGGTGGGGCCAACGTCCTGACTTTC
>TRBJ1-1|TRBV30|.|.
CAWSVLAAEAFF
TGTGCCTGGAGTGTACTGGCGGCTGAAGCTTTCTTT
>TRBJ1-1|TRBV30|.|.
CAWNRGLNTEAFF
TGTGCCTGGAATCGGGGTCTGAACACTGAAGCTTTCTTT
>TRBJ1-1|TRBV27|TRBD1|few
CASRRQGRTEAFF
TGTGCCAGCAGGCGACAGGGGCGTACTGAAGCTTTCTTT
>TRBJ1-3|TRBV7-2|.|.
CASSPDGSRGNTIYF
TGTGCCAGCAGCCCGGACGGGAGTAGGGGAAACACCATATATTTT
>TRBJ1-2|TRBV2|.|once
CASSEGRAGYTF
TGTGCCAGCAGTGAAGGCAGGGCTGGCTACACCTTC